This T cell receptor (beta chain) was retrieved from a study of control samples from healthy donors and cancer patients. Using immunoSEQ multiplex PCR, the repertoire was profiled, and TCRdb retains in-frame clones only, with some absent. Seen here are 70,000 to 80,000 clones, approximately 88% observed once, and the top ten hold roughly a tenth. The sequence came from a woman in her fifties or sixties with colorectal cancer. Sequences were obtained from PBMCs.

CDR3 bases: TGTGCCAGCAGTGAAGTCTGGACTAGCGGAGGCTTTGGGACCCAGTACTTC. Translating gives CASSEVWTSGGFGTQYF. The chain employs TRBV6-1 and TRBJ2-5, with 10 positions matching TRBD2. The CDR3 runs 17 residues. CDR1 and CDR2 (germline): MNHNS, SASEGT. V trimming: 1 base; J trimming: 7 bases; junction bases outside the gene matches: 12.